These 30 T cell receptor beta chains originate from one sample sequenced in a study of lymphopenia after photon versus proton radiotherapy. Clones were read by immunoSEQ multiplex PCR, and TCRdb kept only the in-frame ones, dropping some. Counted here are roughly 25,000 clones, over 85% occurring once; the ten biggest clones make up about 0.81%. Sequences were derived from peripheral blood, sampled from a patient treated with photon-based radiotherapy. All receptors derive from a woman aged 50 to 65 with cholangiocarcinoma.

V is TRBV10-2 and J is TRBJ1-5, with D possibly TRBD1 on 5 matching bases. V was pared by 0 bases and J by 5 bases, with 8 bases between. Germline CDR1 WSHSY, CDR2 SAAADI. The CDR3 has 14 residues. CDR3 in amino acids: CASSESSRDQPQHF. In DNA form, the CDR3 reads TGCGCCAGCAGTGAGTCTTCCAGGGATCAGCCCCAGCATTTT.

CDR3 nucleotide sequence: TGTGCCAGCTCACCCCCAGGCCGACAGAAAGGCCACGAGCAGTACTTC. Translating it yields CASSPPGRQKGHEQYF. The chain carries TRBV18 and TRBJ2-7, with D possibly TRBD1 on 5 matching bases. CDR1 KGHSH and CDR2 LQKENI come from the germline V gene. V lost 3 bases and J 5 bases, leaving 20 bases between the germline ends. The CDR3 consists of 16 residues.

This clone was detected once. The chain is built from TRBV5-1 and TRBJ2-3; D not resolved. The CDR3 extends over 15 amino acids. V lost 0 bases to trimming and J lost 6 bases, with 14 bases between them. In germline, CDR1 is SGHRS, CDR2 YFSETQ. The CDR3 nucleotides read TGCGCCAGCAGCTTGGAACGAGCGTCACGCGATACGCAGTATTTT. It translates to CASSLERASRDTQYF. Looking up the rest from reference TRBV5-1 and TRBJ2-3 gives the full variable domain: KAGVTQTPRYLIKTRGQQVTLSCSPISGHRSVSWYQQTPGQGLQFLFEYFSETQRNKGNFPGRFSGRQFSNSRSEMNVSTLELGDSALYLCASSLERASRDTQYFGPGTRLTVL.

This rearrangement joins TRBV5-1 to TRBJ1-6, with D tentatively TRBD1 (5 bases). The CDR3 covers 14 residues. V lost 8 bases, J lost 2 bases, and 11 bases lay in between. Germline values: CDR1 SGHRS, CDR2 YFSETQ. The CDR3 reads CASSRVPYNSPLHF. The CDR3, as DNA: TGCGCCAGTAGCAGGGTCCCCTATAATTCACCCCTCCACTTT. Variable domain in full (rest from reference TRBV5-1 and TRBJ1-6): KAGVTQTPRYLIKTRGQQVTLSCSPISGHRSVSWYQQTPGQGLQFLFEYFSETQRNKGNFPGRFSGRQFSNSRSEMNVSTLELGDSALYLCASSRVPYNSPLHFGNGTRLTVT.

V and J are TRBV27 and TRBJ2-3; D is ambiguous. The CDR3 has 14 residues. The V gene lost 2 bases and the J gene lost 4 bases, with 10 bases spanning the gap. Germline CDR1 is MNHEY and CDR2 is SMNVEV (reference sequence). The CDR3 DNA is TGTGCCAGCAGTTTAGTTGCTGGGGCAGATACGCAGTATTTT. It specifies CASSLVAGADTQYF.

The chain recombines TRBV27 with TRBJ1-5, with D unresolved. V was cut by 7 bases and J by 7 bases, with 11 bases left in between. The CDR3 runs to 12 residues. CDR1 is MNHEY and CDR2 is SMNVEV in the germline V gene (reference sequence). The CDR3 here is CASTSGRQPQHF. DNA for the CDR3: TGTGCCAGCACCTCAGGACGACAGCCCCAGCATTTT.

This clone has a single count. The CDR3 sequence: CASSLSAGTKNIQYF. CDR3 bases: TGTGCCAGCAGCTTGAGCGCCGGGACCAAAAACATTCAGTACTTC. The V call is TRBV5-6, the J call TRBJ2-4; weak D call: TRBD2 (5 bases). V was clipped by 1 base and J by 2 bases, with 10 bases between them. The CDR3 totals 15 residues. CDR1 and CDR2 from the germline V gene are SGHDT and YYEEEE.

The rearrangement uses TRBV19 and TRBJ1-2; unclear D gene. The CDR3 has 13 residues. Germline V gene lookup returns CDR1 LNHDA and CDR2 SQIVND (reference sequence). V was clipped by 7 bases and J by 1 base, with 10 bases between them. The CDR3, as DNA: TGTGCCAGTAATGGACGGCTTAACTATGGCTACACCTTC. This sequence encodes CASNGRLNYGYTF.

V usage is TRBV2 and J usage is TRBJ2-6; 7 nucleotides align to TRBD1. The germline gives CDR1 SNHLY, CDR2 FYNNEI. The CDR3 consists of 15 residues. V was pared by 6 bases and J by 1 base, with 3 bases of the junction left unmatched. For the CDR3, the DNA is TGTGCCAGCAGCGACAGGGAGTCTGGGGCCAACGTCCTGACTTTC. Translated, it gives CASSDRESGANVLTF.

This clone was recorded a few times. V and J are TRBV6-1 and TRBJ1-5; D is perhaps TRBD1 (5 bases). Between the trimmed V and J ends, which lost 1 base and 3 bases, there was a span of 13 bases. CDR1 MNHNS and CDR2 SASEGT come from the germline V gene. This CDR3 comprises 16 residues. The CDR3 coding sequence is TGTGCCAGCAGTGAAGGTTGGGGCCGGACCAATCAGCCCCAGCATTTT. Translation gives CASSEGWGRTNQPQHF.

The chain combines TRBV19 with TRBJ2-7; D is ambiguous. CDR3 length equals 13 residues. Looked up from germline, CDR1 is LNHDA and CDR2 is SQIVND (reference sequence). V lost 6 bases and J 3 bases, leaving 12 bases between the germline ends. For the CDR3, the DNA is TGTGCCAGTAGCGTCGCCCCCAACTACGAGCAGTACTTC. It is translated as CASSVAPNYEQYF.

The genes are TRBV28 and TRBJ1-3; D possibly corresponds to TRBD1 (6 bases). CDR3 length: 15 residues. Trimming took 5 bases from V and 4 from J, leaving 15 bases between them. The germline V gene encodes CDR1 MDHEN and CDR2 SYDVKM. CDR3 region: CASSPLGGTGNTIYF. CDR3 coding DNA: TGTGCCAGCAGTCCCTTGGGGGGCACGGGAAACACCATATATTTT.

CDR3 DNA sequence: TGTGCCAGCAGTGAAAAGGGGTTTGAGCAGTTCTTC. This gives the protein CASSEKGFEQFF. V and J are TRBV25-1 and TRBJ2-1; D perhaps matches TRBD1 (5 bases). This CDR3 has 12 amino acids. Trimming removed 2 bases from V and 9 bases from J, with 8 bases in between. Germline assignment: CDR1 MGHDK and CDR2 SYGVNS.

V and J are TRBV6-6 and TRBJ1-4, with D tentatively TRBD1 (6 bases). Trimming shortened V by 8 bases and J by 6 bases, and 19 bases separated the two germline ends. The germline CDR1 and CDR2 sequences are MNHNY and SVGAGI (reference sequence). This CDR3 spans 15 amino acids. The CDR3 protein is CASGGLRGVDEKLFF. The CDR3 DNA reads TGTGCCAGCGGAGGCTTGAGGGGGGTAGATGAAAAACTGTTTTTT.

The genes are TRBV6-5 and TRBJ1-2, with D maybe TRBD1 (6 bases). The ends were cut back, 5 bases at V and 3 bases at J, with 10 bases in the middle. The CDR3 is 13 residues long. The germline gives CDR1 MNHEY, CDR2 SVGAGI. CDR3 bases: TGTGCCAGCAGTAAGGGGGAGGACTATGGCTACACCTTC. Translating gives CASSKGEDYGYTF.

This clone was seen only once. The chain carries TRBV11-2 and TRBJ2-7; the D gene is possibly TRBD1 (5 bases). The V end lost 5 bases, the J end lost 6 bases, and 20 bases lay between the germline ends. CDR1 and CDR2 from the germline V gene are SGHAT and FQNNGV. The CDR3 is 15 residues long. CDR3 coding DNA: TGTGCCAGCAGCCCCCCGGTAGGGGCGACCTTCGAGCAGTACTTC. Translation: CASSPPVGATFEQYF.

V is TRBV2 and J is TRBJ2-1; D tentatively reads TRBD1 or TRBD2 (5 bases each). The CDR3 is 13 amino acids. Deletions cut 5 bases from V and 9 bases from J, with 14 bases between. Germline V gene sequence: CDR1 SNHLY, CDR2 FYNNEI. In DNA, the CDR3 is TGTGCCAGCAGTAGCGAGGGCACAGGTGAGCAGTTCTTC. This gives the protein CASSSEGTGEQFF.

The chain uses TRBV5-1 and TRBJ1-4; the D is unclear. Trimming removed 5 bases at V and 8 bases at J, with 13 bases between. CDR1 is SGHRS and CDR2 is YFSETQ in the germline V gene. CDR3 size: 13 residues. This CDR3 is CASRSELGEKLFF. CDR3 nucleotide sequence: TGCGCCAGCAGATCGGAGTTAGGGGAAAAACTGTTTTTT.

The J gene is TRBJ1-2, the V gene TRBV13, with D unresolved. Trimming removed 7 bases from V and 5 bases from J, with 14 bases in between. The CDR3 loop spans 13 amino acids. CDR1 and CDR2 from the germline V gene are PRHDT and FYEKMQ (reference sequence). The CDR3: CASTQILGYGYTF. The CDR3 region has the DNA TGTGCCAGCACCCAAATCCTGGGGTATGGCTACACCTTC.

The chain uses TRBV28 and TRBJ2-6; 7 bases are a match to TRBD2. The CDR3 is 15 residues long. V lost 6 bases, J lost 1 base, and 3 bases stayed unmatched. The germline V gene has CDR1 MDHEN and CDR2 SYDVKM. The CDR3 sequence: CASSLGGSGANVLTF. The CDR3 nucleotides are TGTGCCAGCAGCCTGGGGGGGTCTGGGGCCAACGTCCTGACTTTC.

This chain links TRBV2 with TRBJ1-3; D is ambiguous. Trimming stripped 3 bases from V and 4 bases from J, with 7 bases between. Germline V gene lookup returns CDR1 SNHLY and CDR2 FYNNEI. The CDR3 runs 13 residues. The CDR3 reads CASSEQEGNTIYF. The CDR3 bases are TGTGCCAGCAGTGAGCAGGAGGGAAACACCATATATTTT.

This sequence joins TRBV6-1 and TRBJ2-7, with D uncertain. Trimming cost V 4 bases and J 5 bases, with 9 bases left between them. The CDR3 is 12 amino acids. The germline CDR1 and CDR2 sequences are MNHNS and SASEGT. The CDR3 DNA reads TGTGCCAGCAGTGCCCAGGCCAACGAGCAGTACTTC. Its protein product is CASSAQANEQYF.

The CDR3 is CASRPTGGEAFF. The CDR3 DNA reads TGTGCCAGCAGACCTACAGGGGGTGAAGCTTTCTTT. The chain has TRBV27 and TRBJ1-1, with 8 bases matching TRBD1. The CDR3 sequence is 12 residues long. Germline CDR1 reads MNHEY; CDR2 reads SMNVEV (reference sequence). V dropped 6 bases and J dropped 7; count of bases not matched to a gene: 4.

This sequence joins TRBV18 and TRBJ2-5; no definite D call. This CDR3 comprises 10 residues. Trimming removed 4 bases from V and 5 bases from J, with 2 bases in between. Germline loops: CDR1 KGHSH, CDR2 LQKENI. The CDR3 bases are TGTGCCAGCTCACTGGAGACCCAGTACTTC. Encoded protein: CASSLETQYF.

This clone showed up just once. The CDR3 protein is CASSEVLATDTQYF. The CDR3 DNA reads TGTGCCAGCAGTGAGGTGCTAGCGACAGATACGCAGTATTTT. V gene TRBV2 combines with J gene TRBJ2-3; TRBD2 is a possible D gene (6 bases). CDR3 size: 14 residues. Germline lookup yields CDR1 SNHLY and CDR2 FYNNEI. V was pared by 3 bases and J by 3 bases, with 10 bases between.

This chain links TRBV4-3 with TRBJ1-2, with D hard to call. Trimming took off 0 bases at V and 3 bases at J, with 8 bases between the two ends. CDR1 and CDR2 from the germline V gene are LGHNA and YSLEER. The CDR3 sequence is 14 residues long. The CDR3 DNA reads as TGCGCCAGCAGCCAAGAACACAGTTACTATGGCTACACCTTC. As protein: CASSQEHSYYGYTF.

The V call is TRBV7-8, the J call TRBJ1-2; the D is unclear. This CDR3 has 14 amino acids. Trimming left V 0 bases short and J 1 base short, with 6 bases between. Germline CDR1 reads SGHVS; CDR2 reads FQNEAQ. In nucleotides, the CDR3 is TGTGCCAGCAGCTTAGCAGAGAGTAACTATGGCTACACCTTC. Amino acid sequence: CASSLAESNYGYTF.

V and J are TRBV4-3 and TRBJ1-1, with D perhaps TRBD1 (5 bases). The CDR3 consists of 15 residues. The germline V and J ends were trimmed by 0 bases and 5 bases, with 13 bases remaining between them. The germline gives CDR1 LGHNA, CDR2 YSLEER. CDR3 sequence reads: CASSQEVWGRTEAFF. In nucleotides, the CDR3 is TGCGCCAGCAGCCAAGAAGTGTGGGGCAGGACTGAAGCTTTCTTT.

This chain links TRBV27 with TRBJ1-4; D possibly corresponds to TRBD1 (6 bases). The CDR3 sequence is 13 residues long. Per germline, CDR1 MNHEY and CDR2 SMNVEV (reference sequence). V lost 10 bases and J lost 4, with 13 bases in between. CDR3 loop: CATADRFNEKLFF. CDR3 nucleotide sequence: TGTGCCACCGCGGACAGATTTAATGAAAAACTGTTTTTT.

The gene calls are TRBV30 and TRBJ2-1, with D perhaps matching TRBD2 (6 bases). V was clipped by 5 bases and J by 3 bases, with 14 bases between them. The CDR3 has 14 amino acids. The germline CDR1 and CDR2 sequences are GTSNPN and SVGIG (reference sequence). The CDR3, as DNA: TGTGCCTGGGAGGTGGGCGGGAACTACAATGAGCAGTTCTTC. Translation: CAWEVGGNYNEQFF.